Reported below is one T cell receptor beta chain. What it binds is not known. Repertoires were generated with immunoSEQ multiplex PCR, while TCRdb's copy carries only in-frame clones and drops some. Of about 2.2 million clones detected, 85% to 95% appear once; the ten largest clones hold 1.7%. The data are from a study of shared clonotypes between healthy human individuals. Across the whole study: Used for every donor were three CD4 naive, three CD4 memory, two CD8 naive and one CD8 memory plate.

The CDR3 spans 13 residues. V dropped 5 bases and J dropped 4 bases, with 12 bases sitting between them. Germline CDR1 and CDR2: MNHEY and SMNVEV (reference sequence). Cells designated naive CD8 were CD45RO-negative and were positively selected for CCR7, with terminally differentiated effector memory CD45RA+ cells excluded. Study-wide findings and caveats: Clonotype sharing among donors likely depends on sequencing depth. All-four-donor shared clonotypes had higher generation probabilities than non-shared clonotypes did.

The clonotype comes from a man between 18 and 29 years old in good health. Some clones in this sample may be carry-over from other donors' samples. The chain links TRBV27 to TRBJ2-7, with D tentatively TRBD1 or TRBD2 (5 bases each). Sequencing was carried out using naive CD8+ T cells from PBMCs. This CDR3 reads CASSARDPYEQYF. The DNA of the CDR3 is TGTGCCAGCAGTGCCCGGGACCCTTACGAGCAGTACTTC.